These 14 T cell receptor beta chains came from one sample sequenced in a study of regulatory T cells in long-lasting Graves disease (dated by TCRdb to the early 2020s). The time point tag for this specimen amounts to: newly diagnosed GD, antithyroid drugs for less than 3 months. For both TCR sequencing and RNA sequencing, RNA was extracted from PBMCs using TRIzol. The library was obtained by multiplex PCR. Sequencing took place on an Illumina HiSeq 4000. CDR3 regions were amplified by Arm-PCR with iRepertoire HTBI primers to construct TCR beta libraries. TCRdb reprocessing: public reads trimmed at Q25 with fastp, clones called with MiXCR, in-frame beta chains kept. Rows are unified per CDR3 protein, each entry keeping the most common DNA and genes. This sample is represented by 680,000 or so distinct CDR3 sequences; approximately 15% of them were singletons. In total, the top ten clones hold more than 15% of the sample.

The same data also went into a second study, on T cells in Graves' hyperthyroidism and ophthalmopathy.

Source: peripheral blood mononuclear cells (PBMCs), taken at new diagnosis, from a patient treated with antithyroid drugs. The receptors here all came from a woman in her 30s with Graves disease. Donor details come from another sample of the same person, matched by shared clones.

This clonotype was recorded many times. This sequence joins TRBV2 and TRBJ1-1, with 8 bases identical to TRBD1. The CDR3 is 14 residues long. The trim removed 4 bases at V and 4 bases at J, leaving 5 bases unmatched. Germline-derived CDR1 and CDR2 are SNHLY and FYNNEI. CDR3 residues: CASSGRTGSTEAFF. CDR3 sequence (DNA): TGTGCCAGCAGTGGTCGGACAGGGAGCACTGAAGCTTTCTTT. Filled out from reference TRBV2 and TRBJ1-1, the complete variable domain reads EPEVTQTPSHQVTQMGQEVILRCVPISNHLYFYWYRQILGQKVEFLVSFYNNEISEKSEIFDDQFSVERPDGSNFTLKIRSTKLEDSAMYFCASSGRTGSTEAFFGQGTRLTVV.

The V and J genes are TRBV6-1 and TRBJ2-5, with 7 bases that match TRBD1. The length of the CDR3 is 17 residues. Germline CDR1 and CDR2: MNHNS and SASEGT. V was clipped by 7 bases and J by 4 bases; unmatched bases: 18. CDR3 DNA: TGTGCCAGCATCTCGATACATGGCGAGACAGGGAGAGAGACCCAGTACTTC. This sequence encodes CASISIHGETGRETQYF.

In its sample, this clonotype was seen many times. This chain links TRBV2 with TRBJ1-1; D uncertain. Trimming pared 7 bases from V and 11 bases from J, leaving 14 bases between. Looked up from germline, CDR1 is SNHLY and CDR2 is FYNNEI. The CDR3 is made up of 11 amino acids. CDR3 protein: CASKRESEAFF. The CDR3 DNA sequence: TGTGCCAGCAAAAGAGAGTCGGAGGCTTTCTTT.

This clonotype was observed many times. This rearrangement joins TRBV27 to TRBJ1-2; TRBD1 aligns across 10 bases. From germline, CDR1 is MNHEY and CDR2 SMNVEV (reference sequence). Trimming removed 3 bases from V and 5 bases from J; junction bases left unmatched: 3. The CDR3 is 14 amino acids. CDR3 loop: CASSFGTGEYGYTF. The CDR3 DNA is TGTGCCAGCAGTTTTGGGACAGGGGAATATGGCTACACCTTC.

This clonotype was picked up a small number of times. The rearrangement links TRBV19 to TRBJ1-1; D possibly corresponds to TRBD1 (5 bases). V was shortened by 3 bases and J by 11 bases, with 13 bases between the two germline ends. Germline V lookup: CDR1 LNHDA, CDR2 SQIVND (reference sequence). The CDR3 totals 12 residues. The CDR3 nucleotides read TGTGCCAGTAGTATTCCTCGCAGGGACGCTTTCTTT. This codes for CASSIPRRDAFF. The full variable domain, completed using reference TRBV19 and TRBJ1-1, is DGGITQSPKYLFRKEGQNVTLSCEQNLNHDAMYWYRQDPGQGLRLIYYSQIVNDFQKGDIAEGYSVSREKKESFPLTVTSAQKNPTAFYLCASSIPRRDAFFGQGTRLTVV.

The V and J genes are TRBV19 and TRBJ2-1, with 8 bases fitting TRBD2. Germline CDR1 and CDR2: LNHDA and SQIVND (reference sequence). The V segment lost 2 bases and the J segment 7 bases; nucleotides outside the gene matches: 19. The CDR3 covers 19 residues. The CDR3 bases are TGTGCCAGTAGTATAAGCCCTCTCGGGGGGGCGGGAGACGGGAATGAGCAGTTCTTC. Amino acids: CASSISPLGGAGDGNEQFF.

This clonotype was recorded at least ten times. The CDR3 DNA is TGTGCCACCCAGGGACAGAATAATTCACCCCTCCACTTT. Translating it yields CATQGQNNSPLHF. The rearrangement links TRBV2 to TRBJ1-6; 7 bases are shared with TRBD1. The CDR3 has 13 residues. CDR1 and CDR2 (germline): SNHLY, FYNNEI. V dropped 10 bases and J dropped 5; count of bases not matched to a gene: 5.

On this clonotype: A much larger clone differs by one base, so this may be a read error. The rearrangement joins TRBV6-2 or TRBV6-3 to TRBJ1-1; the D is unclear. Germline V gene sequence: CDR1 MNHEY, CDR2 SVGEGT. There are 13 residues in the CDR3. V was shortened by 10 bases and J by 1 base, with 13 bases between the two germline ends. CDR3 amino acids: CANRRTQNTEAFF. The DNA of the CDR3 is TGTGCCAACCGACGGACTCAGAACACTGAAGCTTTCTTT.

In the case of this clonotype: The junction shows a germline mismatch at one end, possibly a read error. The chain joins TRBV9 to TRBJ2-1, with D maybe TRBD2 (5 bases). Germline loops: CDR1 SGDLS, CDR2 YYNGEE. This CDR3 is built from 15 residues. The CDR3 spells CASSDRTLSSNEQFF. The CDR3 region has the DNA TGTGCCAGCAGCGACCGGACTCTGTCCTCCAATGAGCAGTTCTTC.

Many counts were recorded for this clonotype. The chain recombines TRBV6-2 or TRBV6-3 with TRBJ2-5; D uncertain. The length of the CDR3 is 11 residues. Germline CDR1 MNHEY, CDR2 SVGEGT. V shed 8 bases and J shed 5 bases, with 9 bases lying between them. CDR3 loop: CASFKGETQYF. The CDR3 DNA reads TGTGCCAGCTTTAAGGGTGAGACCCAGTACTTC.

This clonotype came up a few times. The genes are TRBV7-9 and TRBJ2-1; TRBD1 might be the D (6 bases). V dropped 11 bases and J dropped 1 base, with 12 bases sitting between them. This CDR3 comprises 13 residues. Germline V gene data show CDR1 as SEHNR and CDR2 as FQNEAQ (reference sequence). CDR3 in DNA: TGTGCCGCGGAACAGGGTTCCTACAATGAGCAGTTCTTC. Protein: CAAEQGSYNEQFF.

J is TRBJ1-3 and V is TRBV6-1, with D hard to call. From germline, CDR1 is MNHNS and CDR2 SASEGT. The germline V and J ends were trimmed by 11 bases and 0 bases, with 11 bases remaining between them. This CDR3 spans 13 amino acids. The CDR3: CAVYGHSGNTIYF. The CDR3 region has the DNA TGTGCCGTTTACGGGCACTCTGGAAACACCATATATTTT.

This clonotype was observed many times. The rearrangement joins TRBV2 to TRBJ2-7; 12 bases are a match to TRBD1. With V trimmed by 8 bases and J by 2 bases, 7 bases remained unmatched. This CDR3 contains 15 residues. Germline lookup yields CDR1 SNHLY and CDR2 FYNNEI. The CDR3 DNA reads TGTGCCAGCGGGGGACAGGGGGCTCCCGCCTACGAGCAGTACTTC. It is translated as CASGGQGAPAYEQYF.

This rearrangement joins TRBV2 to TRBJ1-5; no firm D call. Per germline, CDR1 SNHLY and CDR2 FYNNEI. Deletions cut 4 bases from V and 3 bases from J, with 13 bases between. The CDR3 loop spans 15 amino acids. The CDR3 nucleotides read TGTGCCAGCAGTGTGACGCAGTTGCCCAATCAGCCCCAGCATTTT. Encoded protein: CASSVTQLPNQPQHF.